This T cell receptor (beta chain) was sequenced for a study of cytomegalovirus exposure and HLA in healthy donors. Study-level results: Donors were assumed by presence/absence analyses to have roughly uniform sequencing depth. Within an earlier analysis, most TCR beta V segments proved productive either about 87% or about 30% of the time. Later examination showed HLA-associated TCR beta chains had greater clonal expansion than equally common others.

V dropped 4 bases and J dropped 2 bases, with 14 bases sitting between them. Germline V gene sequence: CDR1 SGHNT, CDR2 YYREEE (reference sequence). CDR3 length equals 15 residues. Both 60 Vbeta primers and 13 Jbeta primers went into the PCR. Repertoires were generated with immunoSEQ multiplex PCR, while TCRdb's copy carries only in-frame clones and drops some. The table has approximately 110,000 clones, around 75% seen once. This clone was found a few times. The antigen remains unidentified. The TCR was taken from a man aged 35 to 55 in good health and CMV-seronegative. The sequenced sample consisted of PBMCs. This rearrangement joins TRBV5-4 to TRBJ2-3; no reliable D call. In nucleotides, the CDR3 is TGTGCCAGCAGCCGTTCCTTGCAACTCACAGATACGCAGTATTTT. Translating gives CASSRSLQLTDTQYF.